The 9 T cell receptor beta chains below were found in one sample sequenced in a study of T cells in Graves' hyperthyroidism and ophthalmopathy (dated by TCRdb to between 2019 and 2020). The library was generated by multiplex PCR. TCRdb shows the sequencer as Illumina HiSeq 2000. The TCR beta CDR3 regions were amplified from the RNA transcripts. The first round of RT-PCR for the TCR CDR3 was performed with the HTBI primer set and the Qiagen OneStep RT-PCR kit. TCRdb itself trimmed the public reads at Q25 with fastp, ran MiXCR and retained productive beta chains. Records with the same CDR3 protein are collapsed into one entry carrying the most frequent genes and DNA. For this sample there are roughly 500,000 distinct CDR3 sequences; 40% to 50% appear just once. About 45% of the sample comes from the top ten. Input material: peripheral blood or thyroid tissue (not recorded which). Receptors were obtained from an adult woman with Graves' disease, either hyperthyroidism or ophthalmopathy (not recorded which).

This clonotype was seen more than once but under ten times. This chain uses TRBV3-1 with TRBJ1-6; D is ambiguous. Germline V gives CDR1 LGHDT, CDR2 YNNKEL (reference sequence). V lost 0 bases, J lost 5 bases, and 2 bases lay in between. This CDR3 is 13 amino acids long. The CDR3 bases are TGTGCCAGCAGCCAAGATAATAATTCACCCCTCCACTTT. It translates to CASSQDNNSPLHF.

This clonotype showed up just a few times. The rearrangement uses TRBV15 and TRBJ1-1; the D is unclear. The CDR3 is made up of 13 amino acids. Trimming took off 1 base at V and 1 base at J, with 4 bases between the two ends. Germline values: CDR1 LNHNV, CDR2 YYDKDF (reference sequence). CDR3 loop: CATSRGTNTEAFF. CDR3 DNA: TGTGCCACCAGCAGAGGGACGAACACTGAAGCTTTCTTT.

This clonotype was seen repeatedly, ten times or more. V and J are TRBV7-9 and TRBJ2-6, with D possibly TRBD1 on 5 matching bases. The CDR3 spans 17 residues. Trimming took 6 bases from V and 0 from J, leaving 15 bases between them. Germline V gives CDR1 SEHNR, CDR2 FQNEAQ (reference sequence). CDR3 coding DNA: TGTGCCAGCAGGAATAACCAGGGCCGCTCTGGGGCCAACGTCCTGACTTTC. It translates to CASRNNQGRSGANVLTF.

V gene TRBV29-1 combines with J gene TRBJ2-7; D possibly corresponds to TRBD1 (6 bases). The CDR3 runs 13 residues. Germline CDR1 and CDR2: SQVTM and ANQGSEA. Deletions cut 4 bases from V and 4 bases from J, with 14 bases between. The CDR3 sequence: CSVGGRSVYEQYF. CDR3 sequence (DNA): TGCAGCGTTGGGGGGCGATCGGTGTACGAGCAGTACTTC.

This clonotype was seen repeatedly, ten times or more. The gene calls are TRBV27 and TRBJ1-1; unclear D gene. Germline V gene sequence: CDR1 MNHEY, CDR2 SMNVEV (reference sequence). The CDR3 is 11 amino acids. Between the trimmed V and J ends, which lost 5 bases and 6 bases, there was a span of 7 bases. In DNA, the CDR3 is TGTGCCAGCAGTATGGAGCCTGAAGCTTTCTTT. Residues: CASSMEPEAFF.

At least ten counts were recorded for this clonotype. The chain recombines TRBV12-3 or TRBV12-4 with TRBJ1-2, with D maybe TRBD1 (5 bases). Trimming cost V 1 base and J 5 bases, with 14 bases left between them. The CDR3 loop spans 15 amino acids. CDR3 loop: CASSLEYAGRYGYTF. The DNA of the CDR3 is TGTGCCAGCAGTTTAGAGTATGCAGGGAGATATGGCTACACCTTC.

The chain is built from TRBV10-2 and TRBJ1-5; D gene unclear. Trimming took off 9 bases at V and 2 bases at J, with 29 bases between the two ends. CDR3 size: 19 residues. Germline V CDR1 and CDR2: WSHSY, SAAADI. The CDR3 sequence is CARAARDSNTGIRNQPQHF. CDR3 in DNA: TGCGCCAGGGCGGCCAGAGATTCGAACACCGGGATCCGCAATCAGCCCCAGCATTTT.

This clonotype occurred a few times. The chain employs TRBV10-3 and TRBJ1-2, with a weak D call TRBD1 (5 bases). Germline V CDR1 and CDR2: ENHRY, SYGVKD. Trimming took 3 bases from V and 0 from J, leaving 14 bases between them. This CDR3 is 16 amino acids long. CDR3 DNA sequence: TGTGCCATCAGTGACAGGACCCGGGGGGCTAACTATGGCTACACCTTC. It translates to CAISDRTRGANYGYTF.

Concerning this clonotype itself: One end of the junction varies from germline; a read error may be responsible. The chain carries TRBV5-1 and TRBJ2-6; D unclear. This CDR3 spans 12 amino acids. CDR1 SGHRS and CDR2 YFSETQ come from the germline V gene. CDR3 DNA: TGCGCCAGCACTACTGGGGACAACGTCCTGACTTTC. It is translated as CASTTGDNVLTF.